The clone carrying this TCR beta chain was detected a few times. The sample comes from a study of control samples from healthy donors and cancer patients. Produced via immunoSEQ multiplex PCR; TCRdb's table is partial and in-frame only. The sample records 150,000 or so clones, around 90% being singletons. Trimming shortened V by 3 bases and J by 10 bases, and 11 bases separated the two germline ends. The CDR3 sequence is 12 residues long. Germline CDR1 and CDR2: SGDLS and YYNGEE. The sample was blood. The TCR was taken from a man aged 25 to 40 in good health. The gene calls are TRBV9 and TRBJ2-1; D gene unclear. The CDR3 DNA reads TGTGCCAGCAGCGCCATCAATCCAGAGCAGTTCTTC. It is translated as CASSAINPEQFF.